The rows below give T cell receptor beta chains drawn from one sample of a study of cytomegalovirus exposure and HLA in healthy donors. Some clones are missing from TCRdb's copy, which holds only in-frame ones; the method was immunoSEQ multiplex PCR. The data show fewer than 200,000 clones, about nine tenths seen once. Sequenced input: PBMCs. The receptors stem from a young man in good health and CMV-seropositive. Both conserved end residues are part of each CDR3. The order of the fields is D gene, V gene, clone size, J gene, CDR3 protein, CDR3 DNA. The D gene is left open where the match is weak. Clone size is given for some rows only: seen once, a few or many times, or a class if the clone is expanded.

D: .
V: TRBV4-3
size: .
J: TRBJ1-1
CDR3: CASSQVYQPSGGGEAFF
DNA: TGCGCCAGCAGCCAAGTCTACCAGCCCTCAGGAGGAGGTGAAGCTTTCTTT

D: TRBD1
V: TRBV6-5
size: .
J: TRBJ2-5
CDR3: CASSYRDRGQETQYF
DNA: TGTGCCAGCAGTTACCGGGACAGGGGGCAAGAGACCCAGTACTTC

D: TRBD1
V: TRBV19
size: .
J: TRBJ2-7
CDR3: CASSIKGQVPYEQYF
DNA: TGTGCCAGTAGTATAAAGGGACAGGTCCCCTACGAGCAGTACTTC

D: .
V: TRBV12-5
size: .
J: TRBJ2-7
CDR3: CASGTADRDYEQYF
DNA: TGTGCTAGTGGGACTGCGGACAGAGACTACGAGCAGTACTTC

D: .
V: TRBV4-2
size: .
J: TRBJ2-3
CDR3: CASSQDRRGLGGWTQYF
DNA: TGTGCCAGCAGCCAAGATCGGAGAGGACTGGGCGGTTGGACGCAGTATTTT

D: TRBD2
V: TRBV2
size: .
J: TRBJ2-1
CDR3: CASSERLAGRRPEQFF
DNA: TGTGCCAGCAGTGAAAGATTAGCGGGACGCCGCCCAGAGCAGTTCTTC

D: .
V: TRBV28
size: .
J: TRBJ2-1
CDR3: CATLSSSYNEQFF
DNA: TGTGCCACCTTGTCGAGCTCCTACAATGAGCAGTTCTTC

D: .
V: TRBV7-3
size: .
J: TRBJ2-5
CDR3: CASSYSPQETQYF
DNA: TGTGCCAGCAGCTATAGTCCCCAAGAGACCCAGTACTTC

D: .
V: TRBV2
size: .
J: TRBJ1-2
CDR3: CASSLGPGPSYGYTF
DNA: TGTGCCAGCAGCCTGGGGCCGGGCCCCTCGTATGGCTACACCTTC

D: TRBD1
V: TRBV2
size: .
J: TRBJ1-6
CDR3: CASFGQGRSPLHF
DNA: TGTGCCAGCTTCGGACAGGGGAGATCACCCCTCCACTTT

D: .
V: TRBV7-9
size: .
J: TRBJ1-1
CDR3: CASSPARLGTEAFF
DNA: TGTGCCAGCAGCCCAGCGAGGCTGGGCACTGAAGCTTTCTTT

D: .
V: TRBV11-3
size: .
J: TRBJ2-2
CDR3: CASSSLGTGELFF
DNA: TGTGCCAGCAGCTCCCTCGGGACCGGGGAGCTGTTTTTT

D: .
V: TRBV5-1
size: .
J: TRBJ2-5
CDR3: CASSLRLRQETQYF
DNA: TGCGCCAGCAGCTTGAGACTTCGTCAAGAGACCCAGTACTTC

D: .
V: TRBV4-2
size: .
J: TRBJ1-1
CDR3: CASSQERVMLRGNTEAFF
DNA: TGTGCCAGCAGCCAAGAAAGAGTAATGTTACGTGGGAACACTGAAGCTTTCTTT

D: TRBD1
V: TRBV9
size: .
J: TRBJ2-7
CDR3: CASSVSPGQGQKQYF
DNA: TGTGCCAGCAGCGTAAGCCCGGGACAGGGTCAAAAGCAGTACTTC

D: TRBD2
V: TRBV6-5
size: .
J: TRBJ2-3
CDR3: CASLRKAGAGDTQYF
DNA: TGTGCCAGCCTGCGGAAAGCGGGGGCGGGGGATACGCAGTATTTT

D: .
V: TRBV6-1
size: .
J: TRBJ1-2
CDR3: CASSERGFSEYGYTF
DNA: TGTGCCAGCAGTGAACGCGGGTTCTCAGAATATGGCTACACCTTC

D: TRBD2
V: TRBV28
size: .
J: TRBJ2-7
CDR3: CASSLLAGGSYEQYF
DNA: TGTGCCAGCAGTTTACTAGCGGGAGGATCCTACGAGCAGTACTTC

D: .
V: TRBV6-5
size: .
J: TRBJ2-1
CDR3: CASSPLGGSYNEQFF
DNA: TGTGCCAGCAGCCCACTGGGGGGCTCCTACAATGAGCAGTTCTTC

D: TRBD1
V: TRBV6-6
size: .
J: TRBJ2-7
CDR3: CASSQEQGSYEQYF
DNA: TGTGCCAGCAGCCAGGAACAGGGGTCCTACGAGCAGTACTTC

D: TRBD1
V: TRBV29-1
size: once
J: TRBJ2-3
CDR3: CSVVRGSGDTQYF
DNA: TGCAGCGTGGTCAGGGGGTCTGGGGATACGCAGTATTTT

D: TRBD1
V: TRBV2
size: .
J: TRBJ1-4
CDR3: CASRTGDNEKLFF
DNA: TGTGCCAGCAGGACAGGGGATAATGAAAAACTGTTTTTT

D: .
V: TRBV13
size: .
J: TRBJ2-7
CDR3: CASSNIGQNPDEQYF
DNA: TGTGCCAGCAGCAACATCGGACAGAACCCCGACGAGCAGTACTTC

D: .
V: TRBV2
size: .
J: TRBJ2-7
CDR3: CASSSSLVLYEQYF
DNA: TGTGCCAGCAGCTCTTCATTGGTACTCTACGAGCAGTACTTC

D: .
V: TRBV14
size: .
J: TRBJ2-7
CDR3: CASSHQQENSYEQYF
DNA: TGTGCCAGCAGTCATCAACAGGAGAATTCCTACGAGCAGTACTTC

D: TRBD1
V: TRBV4-2
size: .
J: TRBJ1-3
CDR3: CASSQGYRTGGIGNTIYF
DNA: TGTGCCAGCAGCCAAGGTTACCGGACAGGGGGAATTGGAAACACCATATATTTT

D: .
V: TRBV7-9
size: .
J: TRBJ2-7
CDR3: CASSPWTDYEQYF
DNA: TGTGCCAGCAGCCCCTGGACTGATTACGAGCAGTACTTC

D: .
V: TRBV19
size: once
J: TRBJ1-5
CDR3: CASTPLLAGSHQPQHF
DNA: TGTGCCAGCACCCCGTTGCTGGCAGGCTCGCATCAGCCCCAGCATTTT

D: .
V: TRBV27
size: .
J: TRBJ1-5
CDR3: CASSLFGGEGQPQHF
DNA: TGTGCCAGCAGTTTATTTGGGGGGGAGGGGCAGCCCCAGCATTTT

D: TRBD2
V: TRBV7-9
size: .
J: TRBJ2-7
CDR3: CASSLLAGPGEQYF
DNA: TGTGCCAGCAGCTTACTAGCGGGGCCTGGCGAGCAGTACTTC

D: TRBD2
V: TRBV9
size: .
J: TRBJ2-5
CDR3: CASSVGSGRAGETQYF
DNA: TGTGCCAGCAGCGTAGGTAGCGGGAGGGCCGGCGAGACCCAGTACTTC

D: .
V: TRBV29-1
size: few
J: TRBJ2-7
CDR3: CSVRDNNVGQYF
DNA: TGCAGCGTACGGGACAATAATGTGGGGCAGTACTTC

D: TRBD1
V: TRBV13
size: .
J: TRBJ2-1
CDR3: CASSLNGGTGADEQFF
DNA: TGTGCCAGCAGCTTAAATGGGGGGACAGGGGCAGATGAGCAGTTCTTC